The present T cell receptor (beta chain) was sequenced within a study of T cells in Graves' hyperthyroidism and ophthalmopathy. In the study overall: Peripheral blood was collected at initial diagnosis, before any treatment.

The source material, RNA transcripts, was used to amplify TCR beta CDR3 regions. TCR CDR3 regions were first amplified by RT-PCR with HTBI primers. Each CDR3 protein gets one entry after TCRdb re-called the multiplex PCR reads with MiXCR. The sample has under 450,000 distinct CDR3 sequences, approximately 13% seen once; the top ten hold roughly 20%. This clonotype appeared many times. The antigen is unknown. When hyperthyroidism was first diagnosed, the blood sample was taken, preceding any ophthalmopathy symptoms. PBMCs were derived from roughly 9.6 ml fresh peripheral blood. V trimming: 4 bases; J trimming: 4 bases; junction bases outside the gene matches: 3. The germline V gene encodes CDR1 MGHRA and CDR2 YSYEKL. The CDR3 covers 14 residues. Overall study results and limits: In validation, the model predicted ophthalmopathy. These predictions came a median about 6.5 months before onset.

Specimen: blood. The V call is TRBV4-1, the J call TRBJ2-7; 11 bases align to TRBD2. This TCR came from a young man with Graves' hyperthyroidism that later progressed to Graves' ophthalmopathy. The CDR3 region has the DNA TGCGCCAGCAGCCCGGGACTAGCGGAATACGAGCAGTACTTC. Translating gives CASSPGLAEYEQYF.